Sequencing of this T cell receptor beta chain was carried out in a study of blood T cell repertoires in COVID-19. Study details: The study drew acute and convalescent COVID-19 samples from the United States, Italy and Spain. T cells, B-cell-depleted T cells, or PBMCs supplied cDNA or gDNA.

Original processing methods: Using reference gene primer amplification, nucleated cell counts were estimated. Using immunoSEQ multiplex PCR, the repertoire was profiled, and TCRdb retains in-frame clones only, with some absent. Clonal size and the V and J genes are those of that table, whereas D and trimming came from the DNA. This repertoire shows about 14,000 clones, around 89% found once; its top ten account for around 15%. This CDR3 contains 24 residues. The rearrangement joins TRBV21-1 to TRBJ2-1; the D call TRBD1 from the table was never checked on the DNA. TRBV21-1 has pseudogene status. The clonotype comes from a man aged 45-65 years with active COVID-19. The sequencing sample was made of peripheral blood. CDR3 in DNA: TGTGCCAGCAGCAAAGCGCTCACAGGCTTTAGAGGTCAGATCCCCGGGACAAAATACAATGAGCAGTTCTTC. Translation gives CASSKALTGFRGQIPGTKYNEQFF.